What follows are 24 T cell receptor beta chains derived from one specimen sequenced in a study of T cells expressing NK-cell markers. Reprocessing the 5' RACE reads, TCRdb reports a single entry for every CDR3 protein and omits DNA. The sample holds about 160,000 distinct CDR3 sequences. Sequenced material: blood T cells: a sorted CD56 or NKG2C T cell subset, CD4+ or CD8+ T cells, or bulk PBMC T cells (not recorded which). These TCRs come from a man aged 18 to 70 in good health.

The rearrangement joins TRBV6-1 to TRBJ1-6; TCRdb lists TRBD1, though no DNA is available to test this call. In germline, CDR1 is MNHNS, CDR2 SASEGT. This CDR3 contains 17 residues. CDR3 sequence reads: CASSAYVRVAYNSPLHF.

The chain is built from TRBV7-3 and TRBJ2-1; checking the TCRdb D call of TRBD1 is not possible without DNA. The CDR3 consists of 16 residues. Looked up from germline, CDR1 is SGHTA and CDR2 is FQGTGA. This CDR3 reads CASSSMAGTNLNEQFF.

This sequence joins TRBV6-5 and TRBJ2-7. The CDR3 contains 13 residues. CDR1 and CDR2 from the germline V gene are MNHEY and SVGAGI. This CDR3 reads CASSSDPLGEQYF.

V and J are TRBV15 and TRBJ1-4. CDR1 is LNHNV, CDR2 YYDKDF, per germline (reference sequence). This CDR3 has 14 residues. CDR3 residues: CATSKTATNEKLFF.

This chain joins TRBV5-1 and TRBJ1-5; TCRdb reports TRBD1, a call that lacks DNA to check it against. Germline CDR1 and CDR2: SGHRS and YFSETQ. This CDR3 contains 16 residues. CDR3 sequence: CASSLGGQGSGQPQHF.

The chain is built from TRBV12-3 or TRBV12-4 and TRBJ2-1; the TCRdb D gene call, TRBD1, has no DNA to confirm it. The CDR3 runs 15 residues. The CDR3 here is CASQFPGGAYNEQFF.

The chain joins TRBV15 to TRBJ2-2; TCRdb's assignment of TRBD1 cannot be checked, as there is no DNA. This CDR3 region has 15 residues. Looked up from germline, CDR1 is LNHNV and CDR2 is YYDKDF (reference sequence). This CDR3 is CATSSDGQNTGELFF.

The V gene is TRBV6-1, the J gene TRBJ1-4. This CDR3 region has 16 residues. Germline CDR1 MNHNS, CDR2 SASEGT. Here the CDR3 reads CASSPRLGRLNEKLFF.

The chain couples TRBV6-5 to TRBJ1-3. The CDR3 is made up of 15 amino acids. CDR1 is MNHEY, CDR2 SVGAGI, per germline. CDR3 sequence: CASSSLLISGNTIYF.

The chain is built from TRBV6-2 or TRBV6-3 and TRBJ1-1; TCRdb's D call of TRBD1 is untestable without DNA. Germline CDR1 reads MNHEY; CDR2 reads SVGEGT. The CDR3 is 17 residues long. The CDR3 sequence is CASSDYMDRRTGGRAFF.

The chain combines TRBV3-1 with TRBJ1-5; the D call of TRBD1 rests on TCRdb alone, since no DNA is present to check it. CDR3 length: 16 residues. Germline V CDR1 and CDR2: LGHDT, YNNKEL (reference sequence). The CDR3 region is CASSPYPPYSNQPQHF.

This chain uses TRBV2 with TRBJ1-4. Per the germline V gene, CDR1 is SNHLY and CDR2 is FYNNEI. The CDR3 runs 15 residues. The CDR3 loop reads CASSEASDWSEKLFF. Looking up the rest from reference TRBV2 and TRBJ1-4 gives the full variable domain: EPEVTQTPSHQVTQMGQEVILRCVPISNHLYFYWYRQILGQKVEFLVSFYNNEISEKSEIFDDQFSVERPDGSNFTLKIRSTKLEDSAMYFCASSEASDWSEKLFFGSGTQLSVL.

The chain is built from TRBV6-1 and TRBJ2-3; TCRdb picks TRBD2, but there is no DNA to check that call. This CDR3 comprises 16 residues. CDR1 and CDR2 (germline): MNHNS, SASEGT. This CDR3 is CASSPSGGAATDTQYF.

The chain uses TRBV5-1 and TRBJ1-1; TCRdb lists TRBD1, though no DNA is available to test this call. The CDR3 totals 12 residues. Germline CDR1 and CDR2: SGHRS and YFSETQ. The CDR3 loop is CASSGQGLGAFF. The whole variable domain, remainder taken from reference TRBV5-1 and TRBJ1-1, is KAGVTQTPRYLIKTRGQQVTLSCSPISGHRSVSWYQQTPGQGLQFLFEYFSETQRNKGNFPGRFSGRQFSNSRSEMNVSTLELGDSALYLCASSGQGLGAFFGQGTRLTVV.

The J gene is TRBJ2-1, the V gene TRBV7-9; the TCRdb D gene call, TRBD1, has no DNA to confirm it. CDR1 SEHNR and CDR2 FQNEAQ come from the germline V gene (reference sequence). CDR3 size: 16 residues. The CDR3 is CASSPRQGPTHNEQFF.

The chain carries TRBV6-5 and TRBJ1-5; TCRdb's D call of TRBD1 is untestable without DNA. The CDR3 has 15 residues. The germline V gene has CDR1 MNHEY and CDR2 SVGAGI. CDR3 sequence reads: CASSNTPGSNQPQHF.

The CDR3 region is CASSPPGGGYTYEQYF. The genes are TRBV12-3 or TRBV12-4 and TRBJ2-7; TCRdb selects TRBD1, and the lack of DNA leaves this call unchecked. The CDR3 sequence is 16 residues long.

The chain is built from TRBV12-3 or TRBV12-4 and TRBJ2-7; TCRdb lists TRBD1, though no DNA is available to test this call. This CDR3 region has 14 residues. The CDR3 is CASSLEWTGDEQYF.

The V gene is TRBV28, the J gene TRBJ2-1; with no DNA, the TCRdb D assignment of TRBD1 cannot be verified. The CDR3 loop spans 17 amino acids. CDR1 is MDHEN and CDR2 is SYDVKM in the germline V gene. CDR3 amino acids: CASRSDGRTGGYNEQFF.

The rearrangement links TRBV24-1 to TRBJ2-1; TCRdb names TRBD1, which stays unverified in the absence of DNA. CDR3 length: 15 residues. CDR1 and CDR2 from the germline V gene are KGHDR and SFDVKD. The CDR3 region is CATSDPGQGLDEQFF.

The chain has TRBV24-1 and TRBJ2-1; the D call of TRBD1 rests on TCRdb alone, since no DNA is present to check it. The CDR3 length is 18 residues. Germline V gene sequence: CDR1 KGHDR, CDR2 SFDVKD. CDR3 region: CATSDPINRGSSYNEQFF.

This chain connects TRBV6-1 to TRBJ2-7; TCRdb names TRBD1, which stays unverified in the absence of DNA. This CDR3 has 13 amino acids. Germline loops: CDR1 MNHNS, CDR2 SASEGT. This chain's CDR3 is CASSEGTVYEQYF.

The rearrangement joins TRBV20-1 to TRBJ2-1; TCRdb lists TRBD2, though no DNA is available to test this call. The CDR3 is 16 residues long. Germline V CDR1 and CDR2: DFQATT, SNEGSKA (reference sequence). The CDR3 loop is CSAPPLGGGAYNEQFF.

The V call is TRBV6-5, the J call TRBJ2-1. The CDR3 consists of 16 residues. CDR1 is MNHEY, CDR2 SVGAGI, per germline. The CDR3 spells CASSYTIYLQTNEQFF.